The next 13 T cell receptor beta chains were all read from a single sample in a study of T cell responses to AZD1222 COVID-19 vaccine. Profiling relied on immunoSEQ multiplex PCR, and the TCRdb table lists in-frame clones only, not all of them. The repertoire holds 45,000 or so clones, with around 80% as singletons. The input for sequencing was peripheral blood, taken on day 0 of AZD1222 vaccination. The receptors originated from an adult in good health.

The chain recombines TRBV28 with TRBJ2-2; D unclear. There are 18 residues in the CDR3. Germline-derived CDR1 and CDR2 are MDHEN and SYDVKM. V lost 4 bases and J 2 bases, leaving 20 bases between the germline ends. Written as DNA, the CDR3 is TGTGCCAGCAGTTCGATAGCTATTATAGGGCCTAACACCGGGGAGCTGTTTTTT. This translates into CASSSIAIIGPNTGELFF.

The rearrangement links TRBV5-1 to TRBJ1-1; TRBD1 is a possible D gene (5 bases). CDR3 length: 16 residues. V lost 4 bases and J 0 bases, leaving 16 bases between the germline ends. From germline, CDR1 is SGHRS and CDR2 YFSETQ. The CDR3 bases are TGCGCCAGCAGCCGGGACTCCCGTCGGGTGAACACTGAAGCTTTCTTT. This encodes CASSRDSRRVNTEAFF.

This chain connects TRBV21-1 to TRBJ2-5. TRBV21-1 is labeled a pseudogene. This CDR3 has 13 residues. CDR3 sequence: CASSKKKAVGQYF. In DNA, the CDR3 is TGTGCCAGCAGCAAAAAAAAAGCAGTAGGCCAGTACTTC.

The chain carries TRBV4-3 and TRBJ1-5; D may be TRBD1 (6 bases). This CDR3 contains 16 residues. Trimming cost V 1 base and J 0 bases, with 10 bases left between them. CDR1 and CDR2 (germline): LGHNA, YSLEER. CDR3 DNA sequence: TGCGCCAGCAGCCAAGCCCACAGGGTTAGCAATCAGCCCCAGCATTTT. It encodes CASSQAHRVSNQPQHF.

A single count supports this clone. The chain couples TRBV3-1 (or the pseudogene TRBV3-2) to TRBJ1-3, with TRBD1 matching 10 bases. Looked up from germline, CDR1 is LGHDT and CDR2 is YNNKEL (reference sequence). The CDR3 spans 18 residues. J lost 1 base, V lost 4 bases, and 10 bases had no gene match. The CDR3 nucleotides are TGTGCCAGCAGCCGATATTCAGGACAGGGGGTTTCTGGAAACACCATATATTTT. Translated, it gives CASSRYSGQGVSGNTIYF.

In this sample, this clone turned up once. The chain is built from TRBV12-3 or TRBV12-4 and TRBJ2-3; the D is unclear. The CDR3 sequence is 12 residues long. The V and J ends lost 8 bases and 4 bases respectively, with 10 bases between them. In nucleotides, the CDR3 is TGTGCCAGCGTGGGGAATGCAGATACGCAGTATTTT. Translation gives CASVGNADTQYF.

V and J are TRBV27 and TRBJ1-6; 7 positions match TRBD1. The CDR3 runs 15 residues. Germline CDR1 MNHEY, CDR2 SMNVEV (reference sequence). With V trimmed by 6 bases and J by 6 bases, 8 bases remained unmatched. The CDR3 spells CASRDRVIGNSPLHF. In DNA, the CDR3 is TGTGCCAGCAGAGACAGGGTAATAGGTAATTCACCCCTCCACTTT.

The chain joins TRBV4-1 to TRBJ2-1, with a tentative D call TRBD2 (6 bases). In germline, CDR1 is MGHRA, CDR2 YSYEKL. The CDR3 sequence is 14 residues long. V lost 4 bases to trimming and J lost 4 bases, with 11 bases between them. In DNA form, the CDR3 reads TGCGCCAGCAGCCGCGGGGCAGTTTACAATGAGCAGTTCTTC. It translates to CASSRGAVYNEQFF.

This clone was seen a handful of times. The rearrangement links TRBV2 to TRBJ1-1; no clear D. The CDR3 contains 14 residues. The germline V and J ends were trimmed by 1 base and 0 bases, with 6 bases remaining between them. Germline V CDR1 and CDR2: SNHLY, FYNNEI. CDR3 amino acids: CASSEEVMNTEAFF. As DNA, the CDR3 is TGTGCCAGCAGTGAAGAGGTCATGAACACTGAAGCTTTCTTT.

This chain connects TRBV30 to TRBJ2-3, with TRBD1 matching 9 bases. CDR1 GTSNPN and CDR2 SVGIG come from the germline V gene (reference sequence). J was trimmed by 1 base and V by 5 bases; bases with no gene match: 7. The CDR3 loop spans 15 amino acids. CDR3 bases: TGTGCCTGGGCGGGACAGGGACTTGGCACAGATACGCAGTATTTT. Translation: CAWAGQGLGTDTQYF.

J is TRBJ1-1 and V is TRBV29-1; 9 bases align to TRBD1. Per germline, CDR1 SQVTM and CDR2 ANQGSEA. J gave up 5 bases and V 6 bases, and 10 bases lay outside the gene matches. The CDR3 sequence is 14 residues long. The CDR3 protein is CSVGFGTGRTEAFF. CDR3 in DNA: TGCAGCGTCGGGTTCGGGACAGGGAGGACTGAAGCTTTCTTT.

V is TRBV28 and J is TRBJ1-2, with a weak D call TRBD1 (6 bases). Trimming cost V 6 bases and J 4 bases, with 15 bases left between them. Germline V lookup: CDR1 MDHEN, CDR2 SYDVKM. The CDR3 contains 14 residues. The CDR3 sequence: CASSPDQGTYGYTF. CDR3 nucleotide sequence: TGTGCCAGCAGCCCTGACCAGGGGACCTATGGCTACACCTTC.

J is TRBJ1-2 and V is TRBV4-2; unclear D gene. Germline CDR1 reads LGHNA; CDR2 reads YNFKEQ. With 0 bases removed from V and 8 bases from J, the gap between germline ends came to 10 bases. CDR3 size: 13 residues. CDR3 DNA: TGTGCCAGCAGCCAAGATGGGCCGGGGGGCTACACCTTC. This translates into CASSQDGPGGYTF.